One sample yielded the 32 T cell receptor beta chains listed below, sequenced in a study of response to subunit inactivated influenza vaccine. TCRdb used MiXCR to reprocess the RT-PCR reads, holding one entry per CDR3 protein. The sample yields 650,000 to 800,000 distinct CDR3 sequences, about 15% seen once. Source: PBMCs from blood, taken roughly 15 days before vaccination. The origin of the receptors is a man between 50 and 59 years old who received an inactivated influenza vaccine.

V gene TRBV5-1 combines with J gene TRBJ2-7, with D possibly TRBD1 on 6 matching bases. Trimming removed 0 bases at V and 3 bases at J, with 13 bases between. CDR1 and CDR2 (germline): SGHRS, YFSETQ. The CDR3 loop spans 15 amino acids. The CDR3: CASSLASQGLYEQYF. The CDR3 coding sequence is TGCGCCAGCAGCTTGGCTTCACAGGGCCTCTACGAGCAGTACTTC. The complete variable domain, with remaining parts taken from reference TRBV5-1 and TRBJ2-7, reads KAGVTQTPRYLIKTRGQQVTLSCSPISGHRSVSWYQQTPGQGLQFLFEYFSETQRNKGNFPGRFSGRQFSNSRSEMNVSTLELGDSALYLCASSLASQGLYEQYFGPGTRLTVT.

The chain joins TRBV6-4 to TRBJ2-1, with D possibly TRBD1 on 6 matching bases. The ends were cut back, 9 bases at V and 0 bases at J, with 12 bases in the middle. Germline CDR1 and CDR2: MRHNA and SNTAGT. The CDR3 totals 14 residues. CDR3 region: CASRQASSYNEQFF. CDR3 bases: TGTGCCAGTCGACAGGCGAGCTCCTACAATGAGCAGTTCTTC.

The chain recombines TRBV28 with TRBJ2-2; D possibly corresponds to TRBD2 (6 bases). The CDR3 is 14 amino acids. Germline V gene sequence: CDR1 MDHEN, CDR2 SYDVKM. V was clipped by 7 bases and J by 4 bases, with 13 bases between them. In DNA, the CDR3 is TGTGCCAGCATTAGCGGTCAATCCACCGGGGAGCTGTTTTTT. It encodes CASISGQSTGELFF.

This clonotype was observed once. J is TRBJ2-2 and V is TRBV9; TRBD2 matches 7 bases. Germline loops: CDR1 SGDLS, CDR2 YYNGEE. This CDR3 has 16 residues. V lost 0 bases to trimming and J lost 4 bases; unmatched junction nucleotides: 6. DNA for the CDR3: TGTGCCAGCAGCGTAGGAGGGAGGGCCGCCACCGGGGAGCTGTTTTTT. Its protein product is CASSVGGRAATGELFF. Complete variable domain (other parts from reference TRBV9 and TRBJ2-2): DSGVTQTPKHLITATGQRVTLRCSPRSGDLSVYWYQQSLDQGLQFLIQYYNGEERAKGNILERFSAQQFPDLHSELNLSSLELGDSALYFCASSVGGRAATGELFFGEGSRLTVL.

In its sample, this clonotype was seen many times. This chain joins TRBV12-3 or TRBV12-4 and TRBJ1-6; D not resolved. Trimming cost V 5 bases and J 10 bases, with 21 bases left between them. The CDR3 has 16 residues. The CDR3 nucleotides are TGTGCCAGCAGTACCCTCGGAGGTGCGGGTAAATCACCCCTCCACTTT. This gives the protein CASSTLGGAGKSPLHF.

This clonotype was seen more than once but under ten times. The chain uses TRBV5-1 and TRBJ1-1; D ambiguous. The CDR3 length is 14 residues. The V and J ends lost 4 bases and 4 bases respectively, with 14 bases between them. CDR1 SGHRS and CDR2 YFSETQ come from the germline V gene. The CDR3 region is CASSPRTAFTEAFF. The CDR3 nucleotides read TGCGCCAGCAGCCCGCGGACCGCTTTCACTGAAGCTTTCTTT.

This clonotype was detected only a few times. The chain carries TRBV7-8 and TRBJ1-4; D is undetermined. The CDR3 is 15 amino acids. Germline values: CDR1 SGHVS, CDR2 FQNEAQ. Trimming took off 1 base at V and 4 bases at J, with 10 bases between the two ends. CDR3 DNA sequence: TGTGCCAGCAGCTTAGGGCATACTTTTAATGAAAAACTGTTTTTT. Residues: CASSLGHTFNEKLFF.

A few counts support this clonotype. The rearrangement links TRBV7-2 to TRBJ2-7; D gene unclear. Germline assignment: CDR1 SGHTA and CDR2 FQGNSA. This CDR3 has 15 amino acids. The V and J ends lost 4 bases and 0 bases respectively, with 13 bases between them. Written as DNA, the CDR3 is TGTGCCAGCAGCTCCCCAGGATTTTTCTCCTACGAGCAGTACTTC. Translated, it gives CASSSPGFFSYEQYF.

Comments on this clonotype: One junction end does not reproduce the germline sequence, and a read error may be involved. The J gene is TRBJ1-1, the V gene TRBV10-3; no clear D. The CDR3 sequence is 11 residues long. From germline, CDR1 is ENHRY and CDR2 SYGVKD. The DNA of the CDR3 is TGTGCCATCGTGGGGAACGCTGAAGCTTTCTTT. Protein: CAIVGNAEAFF.

DNA for the CDR3: TGCGCCAGCAGCCAGCCCCAGGGGTTCCGAGTTAATTCACCCCTCCACTTT. Amino acids: CASSQPQGFRVNSPLHF. J is TRBJ1-6 and V is TRBV4-1; the D gene is possibly TRBD1 (6 bases). This CDR3 comprises 17 residues. Trimming shortened V by 3 bases and J by 6 bases, and 18 bases separated the two germline ends. From germline, CDR1 is MGHRA and CDR2 YSYEKL.

This rearrangement joins TRBV28 to TRBJ2-1; 9 nucleotides agree with TRBD2. CDR3 length equals 14 residues. J gave up 3 bases and V 8 bases, and 5 bases lay outside the gene matches. Germline V gene sequence: CDR1 MDHEN, CDR2 SYDVKM. The CDR3 region is CASPPSGDYNEQFF. CDR3 sequence (DNA): TGTGCCAGCCCCCCTAGCGGGGACTACAATGAGCAGTTCTTC.

The chain has TRBV7-2 and TRBJ2-7; D is unresolved. The V end lost 6 bases, the J end lost 1 base, and 10 bases lay between the germline ends. The CDR3 has 13 residues. Per germline, CDR1 SGHTA and CDR2 FQGNSA. The CDR3 loop reads CASRARGSYEQYF. The CDR3 DNA sequence: TGTGCCAGCAGGGCGCGCGGTTCCTACGAGCAGTACTTC.

This chain uses TRBV6-1 with TRBJ2-5; the D gene is possibly TRBD1 (6 bases). The CDR3 is made up of 15 amino acids. Germline V lookup: CDR1 MNHNS, CDR2 SASEGT. Trimming removed 5 bases from V and 4 bases from J, with 17 bases in between. The CDR3 coding sequence is TGTGCCAGCAGTCGGACACAGGGAAATAGAGAGACCCAGTACTTC. It yields the protein CASSRTQGNRETQYF.

This clonotype has ten or more counts. The chain recombines TRBV20-1 with TRBJ2-5; D might be TRBD2 (5 bases). With 0 bases removed from V and 4 bases from J, the gap between germline ends came to 9 bases. The CDR3 runs 13 residues. Germline V gene lookup returns CDR1 DFQATT and CDR2 SNEGSKA (reference sequence). CDR3 nucleotide sequence: TGCAGTGCTAGAGATGTCGGGGTAGAGACCCAGTACTTC. Its protein product is CSARDVGVETQYF.

This clonotype was seen a few times. This sequence joins TRBV5-1 and TRBJ2-7, with 8 bases lining up with TRBD1. CDR1 is SGHRS, CDR2 YFSETQ, per germline. This CDR3 comprises 17 residues. V shed 0 bases, J shed 2 bases, and the junction held 10 bases outside the gene matches. This CDR3 reads CASSLGPTGQATYEQYF. Written as DNA, the CDR3 is TGCGCCAGCAGCTTGGGCCCCACGGGACAGGCAACCTACGAGCAGTACTTC. Based on the CDR3 plus reference TRBV5-1 and TRBJ2-7, the full variable domain is KAGVTQTPRYLIKTRGQQVTLSCSPISGHRSVSWYQQTPGQGLQFLFEYFSETQRNKGNFPGRFSGRQFSNSRSEMNVSTLELGDSALYLCASSLGPTGQATYEQYFGPGTRLTVT.

This clonotype was recorded a few times. The chain is built from TRBV5-1 and TRBJ2-7; D is ambiguous. V was shortened by 0 bases and J by 2 bases, with 9 bases between the two germline ends. CDR3 length: 14 amino acids. Germline V gene lookup returns CDR1 SGHRS and CDR2 YFSETQ. Here the CDR3 reads CASSLANDPYEQYF. CDR3 nucleotide sequence: TGCGCCAGCAGCTTGGCCAATGACCCCTACGAGCAGTACTTC.

This chain connects TRBV6-2 or TRBV6-3 to TRBJ1-1; 8 bases align to TRBD1. The CDR3 has 16 residues. Trimming cost V 4 bases and J 11 bases; bases outside gene matches: 18. Germline V gene data show CDR1 as MNHEY and CDR2 as SVGEGT. The CDR3 bases are TGTGCCAGCAGTTCCCAGAGGCAAGACAGGGGAAGGACCGCTTTCTTT. Translating gives CASSSQRQDRGRTAFF.

This clonotype was seen many times. The rearrangement uses TRBV7-2 and TRBJ2-2; the D gene is possibly TRBD2 (7 bases). CDR3 length equals 14 residues. V lost 7 bases to trimming and J lost 4 bases, with 13 bases between them. Germline lookup yields CDR1 SGHTA and CDR2 FQGNSA. The CDR3 is CASKGGPSTGELFF. The CDR3 bases are TGTGCCAGCAAGGGGGGGCCAAGCACCGGGGAGCTGTTTTTT.

Only a few counts were recorded for this clonotype. V and J are TRBV6-2 or TRBV6-3 and TRBJ1-1; D is undetermined. V lost 6 bases and J lost 6, with 17 bases in between. The CDR3 extends over 14 amino acids. Germline CDR1 MNHEY, CDR2 SVGEGT. The CDR3 sequence is CASRDRGGIAEAFF. CDR3 DNA: TGTGCCAGCAGAGACCGGGGTGGTATCGCTGAAGCTTTCTTT.

The table lists this clonotype with a few counts. This chain connects TRBV3-1 to TRBJ2-7, with D tentatively TRBD1 (6 bases). Deletions cut 1 base from V and 2 bases from J, with 12 bases between. CDR1 LGHDT and CDR2 YNNKEL come from the germline V gene (reference sequence). The CDR3 sequence is 15 residues long. The CDR3 DNA reads as TGTGCCAGCAGCCAAGGCCAGGGGATCGCCTACGAGCAGTACTTC. Its translation is CASSQGQGIAYEQYF.

The chain employs TRBV5-6 and TRBJ2-5; D gene uncertain. The CDR3 extends over 15 amino acids. V lost 2 bases and J 4 bases, leaving 15 bases between the germline ends. The V gene's germline CDR1 is SGHDT and CDR2 YYEEEE. CDR3 in DNA: TGTGCCAGCAGCTTTAGATCGCGGCTTAGAGAGACCCAGTACTTC. It yields the protein CASSFRSRLRETQYF.

CDR3 in DNA: TGTGCCAGCACGGCGGGAGGCACAGAGACCCAGTACTTC. Translated, it gives CASTAGGTETQYF. The chain employs TRBV6-1 and TRBJ2-5; 8 nucleotides match TRBD2. There are 13 residues in the CDR3. CDR1 and CDR2 (germline): MNHNS, SASEGT. V gave up 7 bases and J gave up 4 bases; unmatched junction bases: 5.

The CDR3 sequence is CASSLDARAEQYF. CDR3 DNA sequence: TGTGCCAGCAGCTTAGATGCGAGGGCCGAGCAGTACTTC. The rearrangement links TRBV11-2 to TRBJ2-7; a weak D match, TRBD2 (5 bases). V lost 0 bases and J lost 6, with 9 bases in between. Germline V gene lookup returns CDR1 SGHAT and CDR2 FQNNGV. The CDR3 contains 13 residues.

This clonotype has only a few counts. This rearrangement joins TRBV2 to TRBJ2-2; TRBD1 matches 9 bases. Germline V gene data show CDR1 as SNHLY and CDR2 as FYNNEI. With 6 bases clipped from V and 4 bases from J, the junction kept 12 bases outside the gene matches. This CDR3 has 17 residues. CDR3 residues: CASRGPNRGPGTGELFF. As DNA, the CDR3 is TGTGCCAGCAGGGGACCTAACAGGGGGCCGGGCACCGGGGAGCTGTTTTTT. Combining the CDR3 with reference TRBV2 and TRBJ2-2 gives the whole variable domain EPEVTQTPSHQVTQMGQEVILRCVPISNHLYFYWYRQILGQKVEFLVSFYNNEISEKSEIFDDQFSVERPDGSNFTLKIRSTKLEDSAMYFCASRGPNRGPGTGELFFGEGSRLTVL.

This rearrangement joins TRBV6-2 or TRBV6-3 to TRBJ1-5, with 12 bases lining up with TRBD1. Germline-derived CDR1 and CDR2 are MNHEY and SVGEGT. Germline trimming cut 8 bases from V and 2 bases from J; bases unmatched to any gene: 7. The CDR3 is 16 amino acids. The CDR3 protein is CASGTGGRQGNQPQHF. The CDR3 nucleotides read TGTGCCAGCGGGACAGGGGGCAGGCAGGGCAATCAGCCCCAGCATTTT.

The V and J genes are TRBV7-8 and TRBJ2-2, with D maybe TRBD2 (6 bases). The CDR3 extends over 15 amino acids. Germline V gives CDR1 SGHVS, CDR2 FQNEAQ. V was pared by 2 bases and J by 6 bases, with 13 bases between. CDR3 DNA: TGTGCCAGCAGCTTACTAACGGGAGTTGCCGGGGAGCTGTTTTTT. This translates into CASSLLTGVAGELFF. Variable domain in full (rest from reference TRBV7-8 and TRBJ2-2): GAGVSQSPRYKVAKRGQDVALRCDPISGHVSLFWYQQALGQGPEFLTYFQNEAQLDKSGLPSDRFFAERPEGSVSTLKIQRTQQEDSAVYLCASSLLTGVAGELFFGEGSRLTVL.

There are a few counts of this clonotype. The chain uses TRBV4-1 and TRBJ1-2; D is ambiguous. V lost 1 base to trimming and J lost 0 bases, with 9 bases between them. The CDR3 totals 15 residues. Germline V gene lookup returns CDR1 MGHRA and CDR2 YSYEKL. The CDR3 reads CASSQAQVTNYGYTF. DNA for the CDR3: TGCGCCAGCAGCCAAGCCCAGGTTACTAACTATGGCTACACCTTC.

This clonotype turned up a few times. The chain carries TRBV29-1 and TRBJ2-3, with 10 positions matching TRBD2. The CDR3 length is 13 residues. Germline V CDR1 and CDR2: SQVTM, ANQGSEA. V was clipped by 4 bases and J by 3 bases; unmatched bases: 1. CDR3 region: CSVGSGRTDTQYF. Here the CDR3 DNA reads TGCAGCGTTGGTAGCGGGAGGACAGATACGCAGTATTTT.

The DNA of the CDR3 is TGCAGTGCTAGCCGCCCTAGCGGGGGCCAACTTGGAACAGATACGCAGTATTTT. Translated, it gives CSASRPSGGQLGTDTQYF. The rearrangement joins TRBV20-1 to TRBJ2-3; the match to TRBD2 covers 10 bases. Germline CDR1 and CDR2: DFQATT and SNEGSKA (reference sequence). CDR3 size: 18 residues. V shed 3 bases, J shed 3 bases, and the junction held 15 bases outside the gene matches.

The chain recombines TRBV6-1 with TRBJ2-7, with no clear D. Between the trimmed V and J ends, which lost 7 bases and 1 base, there was a span of 11 bases. CDR1 MNHNS and CDR2 SASEGT come from the germline V gene. This CDR3 region has 13 residues. CDR3 sequence: CASITPTSYEQYF. As DNA, the CDR3 is TGTGCCAGCATCACACCGACATCCTACGAGCAGTACTTC.

The CDR3 DNA reads TGTGCCAGCAGCCCCCCGGGCCCCATGGGGGGTGAGCAGTTCTTC. Encoded protein: CASSPPGPMGGEQFF. V is TRBV7-2 and J is TRBJ2-1, with a possible D match to TRBD2 (6 bases). Germline V lookup: CDR1 SGHTA, CDR2 FQGNSA. Trimming stripped 5 bases from V and 9 bases from J, with 20 bases between. CDR3 length equals 15 residues.

This clonotype was counted a few times. The chain uses TRBV20-1 and TRBJ1-4, with D unclear. From germline, CDR1 is DFQATT and CDR2 SNEGSKA (reference sequence). The ends were cut back, 6 bases at V and 6 bases at J, with 14 bases in the middle. CDR3 length equals 13 residues. DNA of the CDR3: TGCAGTGCGGGCGGACGGGGTCATGAAAAACTGTTTTTT. Amino acids: CSAGGRGHEKLFF.